This T cell receptor (beta chain) emerged from a study of circulating and synovial CD4+ cells in juvenile arthritis (dated by TCRdb to 2013 to 2014). Broadly, across the study: Within each patient, the study compared the TCRbeta CDR3 repertoires of three groups: circulating HLA-DR+ CD4 T cells, bulk blood CD4 T cells, and synovial CD4 T cells. The goal of repertoire sequencing was to confirm that a circulating synovial-like CD4 T cell subset was enriched in synovial clonotypes.

The CDR3, from cysteine to phenylalanine, totals 13 residues. The read is trimmed to its CDR3 DNA, 39 bases read in frame from base 1. The germline V gene sets CDR1 to SGHTA and CDR2 to FQGTGA. The V end loses 6 bases and the J end loses 1 base, and a stretch of 9 bases separates them. The sequenced samples came from patients who had active juvenile idiopathic arthritis. Right after thawing, the cells went straight into sorting, and Live/Dead Fixable Near-IR Stain was used to exclude dead cells. Points the paper makes about the study in general: Synovial and circulating pathogenic-like lymphocyte repertoires were less diverse than bulk blood CD4 repertoires, with some CPL samples as oligoclonal as synovium. Circulating pathogenic-like lymphocytes were found to cluster with synovial T cells, and a substantially higher fraction of CDR3 sequences was shared with synovium by circulating pathogenic-like lymphocytes than by bulk blood. Because overlap with synovium rose as sequencing depth increased, the measured fractions of shared clonotypes likely underestimated the overlap of the full repertoire. Because T cell genome counts in CPL samples and bulk blood CD4 samples differed by at least an order of magnitude, sample-size effects were addressed. The difference between circulating pathogenic-like lymphocytes and bulk blood T cells was not detected by traditional Vbeta family usage analysis.

The library was built by means of the immunoSEQ multiplex PCR assay. TCRbeta CDR3 sequencing was carried out by an external provider as a commercial service. In the paper's pipeline: The analyses relied on productive nucleotide sequences along with amino acid sequences obtained through in silico translation. Diversity was measured with Renyi entropy across alpha values, using the median of 200 repeated subsamples to equalise sample size. Pairwise repertoire distance was calculated as one minus the Chao-modified Jaccard index to correct for under-sampling and was used for clustering. Frequency-weighted overlap with synovial clonotypes was computed over 200 sample sizes, 200 draws without replacement each, and reported at the smaller sample's size. TCRdb mirrors the immuneACCESS table, restricted to in-frame sequences. Some clones are absent from its copies; in checked studies, under half trace to an unresolved V gene, and the reason for the others is unknown. The V and J calls and the clone size are those of that table, but D and trimming were determined from the DNA. The sample yields about 36,000 clones; 94% were counted once. The top ten constitute around 0.7% of the sample.

Concerning this clone: Its antigen has not been determined. One base away there is no much larger clone; base qualities are not given.

The chain couples TRBV7-3 to TRBJ1-1, with a tentative D gene TRBD1 over 6 matching bases. The clonotype comes from a human donor with juvenile idiopathic arthritis. The source material was CD4+ T cells from blood. The sequenced DNA: TGTGCCAGCAGGGAAGGGGGGAACACTGAAGCTTTCTTT. Protein translation: CASREGGNTEAFF.